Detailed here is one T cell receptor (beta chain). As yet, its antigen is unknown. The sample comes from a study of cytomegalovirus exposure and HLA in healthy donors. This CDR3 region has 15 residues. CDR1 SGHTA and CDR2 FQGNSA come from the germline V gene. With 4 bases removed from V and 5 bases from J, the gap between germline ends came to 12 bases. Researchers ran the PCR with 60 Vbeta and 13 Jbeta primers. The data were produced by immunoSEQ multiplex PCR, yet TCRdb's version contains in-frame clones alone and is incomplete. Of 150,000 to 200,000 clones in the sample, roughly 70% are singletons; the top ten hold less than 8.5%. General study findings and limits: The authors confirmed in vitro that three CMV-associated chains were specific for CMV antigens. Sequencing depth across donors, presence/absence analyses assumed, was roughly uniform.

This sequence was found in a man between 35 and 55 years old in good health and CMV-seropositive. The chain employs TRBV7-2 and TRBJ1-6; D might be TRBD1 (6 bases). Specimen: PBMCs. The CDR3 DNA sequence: TGTGCCAGCAGCTCATGGACAGCGGATAATTCACCCCTCCACTTT. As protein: CASSSWTADNSPLHF.